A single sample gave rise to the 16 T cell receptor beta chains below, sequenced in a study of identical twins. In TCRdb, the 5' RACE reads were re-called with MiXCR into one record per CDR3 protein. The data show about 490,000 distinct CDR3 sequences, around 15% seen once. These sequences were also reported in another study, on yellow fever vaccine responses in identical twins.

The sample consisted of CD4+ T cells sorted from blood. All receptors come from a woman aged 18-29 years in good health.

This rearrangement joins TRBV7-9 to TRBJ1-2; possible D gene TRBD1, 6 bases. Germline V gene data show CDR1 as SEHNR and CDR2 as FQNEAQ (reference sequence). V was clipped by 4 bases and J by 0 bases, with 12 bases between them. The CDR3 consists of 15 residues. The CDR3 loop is CASSSRDNSNYGYTF. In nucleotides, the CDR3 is TGTGCCAGCAGCTCTCGGGACAATTCTAACTATGGCTACACCTTC.

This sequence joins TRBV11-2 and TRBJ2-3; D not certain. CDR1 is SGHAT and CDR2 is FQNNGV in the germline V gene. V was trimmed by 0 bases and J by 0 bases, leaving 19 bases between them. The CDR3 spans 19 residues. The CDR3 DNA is TGTGCCAGCAGCTTAGATCGCCGCCGGGCTCAATCTAGCACAGATACGCAGTATTTT. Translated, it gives CASSLDRRRAQSSTDTQYF.

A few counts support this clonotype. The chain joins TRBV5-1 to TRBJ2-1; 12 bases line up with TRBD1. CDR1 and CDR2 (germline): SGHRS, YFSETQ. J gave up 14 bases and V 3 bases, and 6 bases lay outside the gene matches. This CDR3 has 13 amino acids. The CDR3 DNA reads TGCGCCAGCAGCTGGAGGGACAGGGGGCATGAGTTCTTC. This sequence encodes CASSWRDRGHEFF.

The CDR3 sequence is CASRPLERENGQYF. In DNA, the CDR3 is TGTGCCAGCAGGCCCCTCGAGCGGGAGAATGGGCAGTACTTC. V usage is TRBV6-1 and J usage is TRBJ2-7; TRBD2 agrees at 8 bases. This CDR3 spans 14 amino acids. Germline values: CDR1 MNHNS, CDR2 SASEGT. J lost 9 bases, V lost 6 bases, and 13 bases had no gene match.

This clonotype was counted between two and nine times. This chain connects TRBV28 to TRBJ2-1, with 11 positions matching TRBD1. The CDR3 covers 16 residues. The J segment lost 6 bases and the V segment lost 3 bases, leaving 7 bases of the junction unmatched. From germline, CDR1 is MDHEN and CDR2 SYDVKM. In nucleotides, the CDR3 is TGTGCCAGCAGTTTTTACACCGGGACAGGGGGCAATGAGCAGTTCTTC. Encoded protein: CASSFYTGTGGNEQFF.

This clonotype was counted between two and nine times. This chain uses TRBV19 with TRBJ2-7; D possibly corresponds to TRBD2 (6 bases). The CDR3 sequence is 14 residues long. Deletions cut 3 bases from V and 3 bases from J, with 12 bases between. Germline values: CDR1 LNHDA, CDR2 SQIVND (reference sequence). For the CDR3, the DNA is TGTGCCAGTAGTATCGCGGGACGGATCTACGAGCAGTACTTC. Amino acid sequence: CASSIAGRIYEQYF.

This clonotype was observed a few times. The chain's CDR3 is CASSYRRLVSNEQFF. In nucleotides, the CDR3 is TGTGCCAGCAGTTACCGCAGACTAGTATCGAATGAGCAGTTCTTC. The chain combines TRBV6-5 with TRBJ2-1, with a weak D call TRBD2 (6 bases). CDR1 is MNHEY and CDR2 is SVGAGI in the germline V gene. The CDR3 extends over 15 amino acids. V lost 2 bases to trimming and J lost 7 bases, with 15 bases between them.

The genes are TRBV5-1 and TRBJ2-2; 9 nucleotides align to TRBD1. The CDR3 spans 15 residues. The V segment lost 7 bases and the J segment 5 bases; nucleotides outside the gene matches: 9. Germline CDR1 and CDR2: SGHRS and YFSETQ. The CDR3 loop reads CASGSTGGWTGELFF. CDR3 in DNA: TGCGCCAGCGGCTCGACAGGGGGTTGGACCGGGGAGCTGTTTTTT.

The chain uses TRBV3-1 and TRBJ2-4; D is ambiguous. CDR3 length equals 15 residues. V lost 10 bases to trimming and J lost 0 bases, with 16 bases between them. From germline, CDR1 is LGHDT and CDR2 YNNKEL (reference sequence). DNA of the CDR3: TGTGCCACCACCCAAATGGTTGGAGCCAAAAACATTCAGTACTTC. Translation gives CATTQMVGAKNIQYF.

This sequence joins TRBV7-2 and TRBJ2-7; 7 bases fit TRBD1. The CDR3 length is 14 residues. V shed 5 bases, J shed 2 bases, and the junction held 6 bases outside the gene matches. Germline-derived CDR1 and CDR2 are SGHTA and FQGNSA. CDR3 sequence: CASSSRGQTYEQYV. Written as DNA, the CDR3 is TGTGCCAGCAGCAGCCGGGGACAGACCTACGAGCAGTACGTC.

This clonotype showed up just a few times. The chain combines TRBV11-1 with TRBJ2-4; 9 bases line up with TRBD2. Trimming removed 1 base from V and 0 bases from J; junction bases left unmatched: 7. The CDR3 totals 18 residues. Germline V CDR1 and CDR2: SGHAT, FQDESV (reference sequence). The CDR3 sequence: CASSLGGSGGLAKNIQYF. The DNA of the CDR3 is TGTGCCAGCAGCTTAGGCGGTAGCGGGGGACTAGCCAAAAACATTCAGTACTTC.

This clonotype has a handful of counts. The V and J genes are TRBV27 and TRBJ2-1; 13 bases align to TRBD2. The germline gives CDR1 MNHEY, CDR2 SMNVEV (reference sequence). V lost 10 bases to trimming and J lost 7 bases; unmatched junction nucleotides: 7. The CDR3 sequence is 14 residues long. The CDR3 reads CATRTSGSKNEQFF. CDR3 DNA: TGTGCCACTAGGACTAGCGGGAGTAAAAATGAGCAGTTCTTC.

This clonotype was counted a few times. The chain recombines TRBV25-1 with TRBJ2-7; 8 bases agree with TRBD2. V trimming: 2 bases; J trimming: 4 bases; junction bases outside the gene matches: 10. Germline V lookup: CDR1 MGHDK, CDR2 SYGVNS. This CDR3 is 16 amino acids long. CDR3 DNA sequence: TGTGCCAGCAGTGAAGCGGGGGGCAGGCAGCTTTACGAGCAGTACTTC. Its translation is CASSEAGGRQLYEQYF.

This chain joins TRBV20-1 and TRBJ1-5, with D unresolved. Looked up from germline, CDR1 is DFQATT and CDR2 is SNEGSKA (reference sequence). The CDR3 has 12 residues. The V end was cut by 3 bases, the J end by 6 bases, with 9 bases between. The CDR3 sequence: CSASSLGQPQHF. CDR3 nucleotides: TGCAGTGCTAGTTCTTTGGGTCAGCCCCAGCATTTT.

CDR3 loop: CSVPTSGRWNTGELFF. The DNA for the CDR3 is TGCAGTGTACCGACTAGCGGCCGGTGGAACACCGGGGAGCTGTTTTTT. The V call is TRBV20-1, the J call TRBJ2-2; 9 bases align to TRBD2. Germline V lookup: CDR1 DFQATT, CDR2 SNEGSKA (reference sequence). V lost 7 bases to trimming and J lost 1 base; unmatched junction nucleotides: 10. The CDR3 is 16 residues long.

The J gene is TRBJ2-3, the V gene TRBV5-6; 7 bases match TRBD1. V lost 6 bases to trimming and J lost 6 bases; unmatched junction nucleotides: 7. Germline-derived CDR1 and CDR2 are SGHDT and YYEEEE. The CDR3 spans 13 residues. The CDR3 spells CASKRQGIDTQYF. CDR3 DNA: TGTGCCAGCAAGAGACAGGGTATTGATACGCAGTATTTT.